This is a list of T cell receptor beta chains from one sample in a study of cytomegalovirus exposure and HLA in healthy donors. Assay used: immunoSEQ multiplex PCR; TCRdb lists only in-frame clones, some missing. Of about 260,000 clones in the sample, 80% to 95% were seen once. The sequenced sample was PBMCs. The receptors here all came from a woman younger than 45 in good health and CMV-seronegative. CDR3s include the opening cysteine and the closing phenylalanine or tryptophan. The D gene is left open where the match is weak. A row's size may be missing; if present it is once, few, many or a size class.

d_call j_call v_call clone_size cdr3_nt cdr3_aa
TRBD2 TRBJ2-2 TRBV5-1 - TGCGCCAGCAGCTTGGGTGGACTAGCGTCCGGGGAGCTGTTTTTT CASSLGGLASGELFF
TRBD1 TRBJ1-5 TRBV10-3 once TGTGCCATCAGTGAGCGGGGACAGGGGATTGATCAGCCCCAGCATTTT CAISERGQGIDQPQHF
TRBD2 TRBJ2-5 TRBV25-1 - TGTGCCAGCAGTGAAAGGAGCATAGCGGGAGTTGGAGAGACCCAGTACTTC CASSERSIAGVGETQYF
- TRBJ2-7 TRBV9 - TGTGCCAGCAGCCCTTATGGGGGGCAAGATAGCCGGCAGTACTTC CASSPYGGQDSRQYF
- TRBJ2-1 TRBV15 once TGTGCCACCAGCGCCGACTCCTACAATGAGCAGTTCTTC CATSADSYNEQFF
TRBD2 TRBJ2-3 TRBV27 - TGTGCCAGCAGTAGGGGACTAGCGGAAACAGATACGCAGTATTTT CASSRGLAETDTQYF
TRBD2 TRBJ2-1 TRBV4-3 - TGCGCCAGCAGCCAAGTTAAGGGGATAGCGGGAGGGCCCGGGAATGAGCAGTTCTTC CASSQVKGIAGGPGNEQFF
TRBD1 TRBJ2-7 TRBV7-8 - TGTGCCAGCAGCTTAGGCGACAGGGACTACGAGCAGTACTTC CASSLGDRDYEQYF
TRBD1 TRBJ2-3 TRBV11-1 - TGTGCCAGCAGCTTAGGGAGGACAGGGGGAGATACGCAGTATTTT CASSLGRTGGDTQYF
- TRBJ2-5 TRBV20-1 - TGCAGTGCTCCCCGAGAGACCCAGTACTTC CSAPRETQYF
- TRBJ2-7 TRBV27 - TGTGCCAGCAGTTTATCCCCAGGACACAGTTCCTACGAGCAGTACTTC CASSLSPGHSSYEQYF
- TRBJ2-1 TRBV9 once TGTGCCAGCAGCGATGAAATCAACAATGAGCAGTTCTTC CASSDEINNEQFF
- TRBJ2-2 TRBV7-8 - TGTGCCAGCAGCTTAGAGTCCGGGGGTGCGAACACCGGGGAGCTGTTTTTT CASSLESGGANTGELFF
- TRBJ1-2 TRBV28 few TGTGCCAGCAGCCGTCAATTGGGGGGCGTCTATGGCTACACCTTC CASSRQLGGVYGYTF
TRBD2 TRBJ2-1 TRBV7-9 - TGTGCCAGCAGCCCACCACTTAGCGGGAAACGGTACTACAATGAGCAGTTCTTC CASSPPLSGKRYYNEQFF
- TRBJ2-2 TRBV9 - TGTGCCAGCAGCGTAGGGGCGGCGGTAGGGGAGCTGTTTTTT CASSVGAAVGELFF
- TRBJ2-7 TRBV19 - TGTGCCAGTAGTATTAGTGGCTACGAGCAGTACTTC CASSISGYEQYF
TRBD1 TRBJ2-7 TRBV28 - TGTGCCAGCAGAACCCCGACAGGGTTGGGCTACGAGCAGTACTTC CASRTPTGLGYEQYF
- TRBJ2-5 TRBV12-5 - TGTGCTAGTGGCACCGGAGCGGTCGAGACCCAGTACTTC CASGTGAVETQYF
TRBD2 TRBJ2-7 TRBV7-8 - TGTGCCAGCAGCTTACGGGCACCGGGACTAGCGGTCTACGAGCAGTACTTC CASSLRAPGLAVYEQYF
- TRBJ1-4 TRBV21-1 - TGTGCCAGCAGCAGACGGTGTGGCTACAGGGGAGGTGAAAAACTGTTTTTT CASSRRCGYRGGEKLFF
TRBD2 TRBJ2-3 TRBV5-4 once TGTGCCAGCAGCACAGGTCGTAGCGGGAGGACTATCTGGGGTACGCAGTATTTT CASSTGRSGRTIWGTQYF
- TRBJ2-7 TRBV15 - TGTGCCACCAGCAGAGAGCGCGGGACGAGCTCCTACGAGCAGTACTTC CATSRERGTSSYEQYF
TRBD2 TRBJ2-7 TRBV19 - TGTGCCAGTAGTATCCTAGCGGGAGAGACCGAGCAGTACTTC CASSILAGETEQYF
- TRBJ2-2 TRBV4-2 - TGTGCCAGCAGCCAACCCGACAGGAACACCGGGGAGCTGTTTTTT CASSQPDRNTGELFF
TRBD2 TRBJ2-1 TRBV2 - TGTGCCAGCAGTGACCCTAGCGGGAGCTACAATGAGCAGTTCTTC CASSDPSGSYNEQFF
TRBD2 TRBJ2-7 TRBV11-2 - TGTGCCAGCAGCCCTTCGGGCGGGGGGTACGAGCAGTACTTC CASSPSGGGYEQYF
TRBD2 TRBJ2-3 TRBV10-3 - TGTGCCATCAGTGGTTGGCCTAGCGGGAGCGCAGATACGCAGTATTTT CAISGWPSGSADTQYF
- TRBJ1-1 TRBV29-1 - TGCAGCGTTGATTCCGGGATTGAAGCTTTCTTT CSVDSGIEAFF
- TRBJ2-7 TRBV27 - TGTGCCAGCAGTTTAATGGGGAGCTCCTACGAGCAGTACTTC CASSLMGSSYEQYF
TRBD1 TRBJ2-7 TRBV10-1 - TGCGCCAGCAGTGATCGGATTGGGTCCGGGACAGCCTCCTACGAGCAGTACTTC CASSDRIGSGTASYEQYF
- TRBJ2-6 TRBV28 - TGTGCCAGCAGTCCCGATCACTCTGGGGCCAACGTCCTGACTTTC CASSPDHSGANVLTF
TRBD2 TRBJ2-3 TRBV5-1 - TGCGCCAGCAGCTTTTCTAGCGGTAGCACAGATACGCAGTATTTT CASSFSSGSTDTQYF
TRBD1 TRBJ1-2 TRBV2 - TGTGCCAGCATCCGGGCCCGAACAGGGGTCGGCTATGGCTACACCTTC CASIRARTGVGYGYTF